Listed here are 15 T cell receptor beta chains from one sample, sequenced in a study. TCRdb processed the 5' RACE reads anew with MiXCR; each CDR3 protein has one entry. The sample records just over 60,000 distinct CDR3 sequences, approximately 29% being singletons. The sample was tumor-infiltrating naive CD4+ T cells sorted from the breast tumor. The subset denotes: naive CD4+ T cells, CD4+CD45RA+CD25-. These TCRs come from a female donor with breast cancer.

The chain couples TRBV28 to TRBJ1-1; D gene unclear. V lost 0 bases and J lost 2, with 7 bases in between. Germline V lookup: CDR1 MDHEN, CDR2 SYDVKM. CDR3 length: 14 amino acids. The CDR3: CASSLWGGNTEAFF. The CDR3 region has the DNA TGTGCCAGCAGTTTATGGGGCGGCAACACTGAAGCTTTCTTT.

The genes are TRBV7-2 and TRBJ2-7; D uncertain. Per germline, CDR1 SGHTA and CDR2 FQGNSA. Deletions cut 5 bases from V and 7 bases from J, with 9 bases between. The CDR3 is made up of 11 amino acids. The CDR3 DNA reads TGTGCCAGCAGCCGTTTGCGAGAGCAGTACTTC. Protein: CASSRLREQYF.

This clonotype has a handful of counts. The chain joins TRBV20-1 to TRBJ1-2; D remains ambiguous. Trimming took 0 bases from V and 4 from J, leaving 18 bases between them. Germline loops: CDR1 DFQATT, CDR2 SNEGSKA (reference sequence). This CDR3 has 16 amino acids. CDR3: CSARERKGSHGYGYTF. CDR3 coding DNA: TGCAGTGCTAGAGAGAGAAAAGGCAGCCACGGCTATGGCTACACCTTC.

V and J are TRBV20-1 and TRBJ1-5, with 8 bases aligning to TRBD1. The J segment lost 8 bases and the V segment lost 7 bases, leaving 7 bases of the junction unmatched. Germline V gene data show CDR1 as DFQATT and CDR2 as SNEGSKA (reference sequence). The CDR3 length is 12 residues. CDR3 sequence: CSGETGAEPQHF. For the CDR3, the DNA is TGCAGTGGCGAGACAGGGGCTGAGCCCCAGCATTTT.

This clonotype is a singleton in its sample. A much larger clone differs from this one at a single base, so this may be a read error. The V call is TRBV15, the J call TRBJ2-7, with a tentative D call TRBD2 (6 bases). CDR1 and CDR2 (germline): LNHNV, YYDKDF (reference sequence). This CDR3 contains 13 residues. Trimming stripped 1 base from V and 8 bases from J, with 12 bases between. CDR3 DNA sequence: TGTGCCACCAGCAGAGCCTCGGGAGAGAAGCAGTACTTC. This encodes CATSRASGEKQYF.

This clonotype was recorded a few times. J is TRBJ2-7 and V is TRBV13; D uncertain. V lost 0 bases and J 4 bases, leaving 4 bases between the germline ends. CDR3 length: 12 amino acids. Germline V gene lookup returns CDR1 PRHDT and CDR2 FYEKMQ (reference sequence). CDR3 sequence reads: CASSLGYYEQYF. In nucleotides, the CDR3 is TGTGCCAGCAGCTTAGGCTATTACGAGCAGTACTTC.

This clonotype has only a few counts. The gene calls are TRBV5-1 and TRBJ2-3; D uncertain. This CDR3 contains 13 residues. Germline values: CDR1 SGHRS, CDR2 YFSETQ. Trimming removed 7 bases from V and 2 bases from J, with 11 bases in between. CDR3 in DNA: TGCGCCAGCGGAGACAATCCCACAGATACGCAGTATTTT. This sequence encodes CASGDNPTDTQYF. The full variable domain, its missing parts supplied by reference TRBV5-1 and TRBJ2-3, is KAGVTQTPRYLIKTRGQQVTLSCSPISGHRSVSWYQQTPGQGLQFLFEYFSETQRNKGNFPGRFSGRQFSNSRSEMNVSTLELGDSALYLCASGDNPTDTQYFGPGTRLTVL.

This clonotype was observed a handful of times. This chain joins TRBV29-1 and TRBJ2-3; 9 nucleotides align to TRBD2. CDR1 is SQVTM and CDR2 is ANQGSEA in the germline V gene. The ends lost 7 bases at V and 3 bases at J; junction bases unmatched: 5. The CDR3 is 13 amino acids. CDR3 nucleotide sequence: TGCAGCGAGAGACTAGCGGCGACAGATACGCAGTATTTT. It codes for CSERLAATDTQYF.

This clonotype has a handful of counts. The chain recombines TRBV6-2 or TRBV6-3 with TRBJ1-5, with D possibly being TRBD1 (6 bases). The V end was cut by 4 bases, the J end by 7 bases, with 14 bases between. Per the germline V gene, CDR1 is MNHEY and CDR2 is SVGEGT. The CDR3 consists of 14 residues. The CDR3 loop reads CASSSGGFWQPQHF. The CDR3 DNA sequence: TGTGCCAGCAGTTCTGGGGGCTTCTGGCAGCCCCAGCATTTT.

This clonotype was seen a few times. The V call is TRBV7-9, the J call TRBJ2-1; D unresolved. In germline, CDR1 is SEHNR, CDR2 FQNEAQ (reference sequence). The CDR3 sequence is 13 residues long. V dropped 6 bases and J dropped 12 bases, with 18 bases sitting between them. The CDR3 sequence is CASSGPRSVGQFF. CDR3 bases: TGTGCCAGCAGTGGCCCTAGGTCGGTAGGGCAGTTCTTC.

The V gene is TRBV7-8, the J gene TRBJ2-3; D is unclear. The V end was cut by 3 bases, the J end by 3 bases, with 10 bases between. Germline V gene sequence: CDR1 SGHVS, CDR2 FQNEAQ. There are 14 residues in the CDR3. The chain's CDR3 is CASSFGSLTDTQYF. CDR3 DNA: TGTGCCAGCAGCTTCGGTAGTTTGACAGATACGCAGTATTTT.

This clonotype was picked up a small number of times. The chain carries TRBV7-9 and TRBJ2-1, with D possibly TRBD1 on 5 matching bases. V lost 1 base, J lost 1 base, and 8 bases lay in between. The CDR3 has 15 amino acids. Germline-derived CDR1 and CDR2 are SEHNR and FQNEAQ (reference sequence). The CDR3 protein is CASSLDNRSYNEQFF. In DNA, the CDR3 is TGTGCCAGCAGCTTAGATAACAGGTCCTACAATGAGCAGTTCTTC.

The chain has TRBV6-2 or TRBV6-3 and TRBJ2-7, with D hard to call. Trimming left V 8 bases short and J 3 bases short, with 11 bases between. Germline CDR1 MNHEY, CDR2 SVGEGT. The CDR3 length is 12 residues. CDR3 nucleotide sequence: TGTGCCAGCGCTTGGACGGGCTACGAGCAGTACTTC. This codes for CASAWTGYEQYF.

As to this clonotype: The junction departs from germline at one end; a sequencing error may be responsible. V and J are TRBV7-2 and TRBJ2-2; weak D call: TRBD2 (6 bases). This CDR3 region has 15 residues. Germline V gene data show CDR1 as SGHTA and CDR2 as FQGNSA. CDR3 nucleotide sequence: TGTGCCAGCAGCGGCCGGACTACAAACACCGGGGAGATGTTTTTT. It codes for CASSGRTTNTGEMFF.

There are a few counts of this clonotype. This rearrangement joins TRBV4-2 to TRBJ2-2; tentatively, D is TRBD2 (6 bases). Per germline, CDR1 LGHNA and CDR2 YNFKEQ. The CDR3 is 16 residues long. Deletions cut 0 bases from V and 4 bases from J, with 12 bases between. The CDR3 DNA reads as TGTGCCAGCAGCCAAGAATCCAGGAGGGGCACCGGGGAGCTGTTTTTT. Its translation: CASSQESRRGTGELFF.